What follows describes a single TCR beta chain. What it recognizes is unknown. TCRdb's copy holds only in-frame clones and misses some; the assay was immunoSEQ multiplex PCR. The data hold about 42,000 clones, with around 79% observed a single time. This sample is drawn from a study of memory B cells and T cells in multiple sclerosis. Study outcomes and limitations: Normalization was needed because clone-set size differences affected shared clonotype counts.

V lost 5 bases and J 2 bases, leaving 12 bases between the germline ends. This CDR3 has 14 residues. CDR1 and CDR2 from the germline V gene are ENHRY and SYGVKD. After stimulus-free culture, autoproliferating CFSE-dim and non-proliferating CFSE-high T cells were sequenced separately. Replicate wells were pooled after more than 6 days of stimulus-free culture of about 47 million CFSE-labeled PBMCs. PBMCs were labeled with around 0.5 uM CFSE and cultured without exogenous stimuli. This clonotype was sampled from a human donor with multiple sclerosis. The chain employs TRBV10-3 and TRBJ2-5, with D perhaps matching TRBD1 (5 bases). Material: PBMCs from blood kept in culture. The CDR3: CAISNFQGQETQYF. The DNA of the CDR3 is TGTGCCATCAGTAACTTTCAGGGACAAGAGACCCAGTACTTC.